The TCR beta chain under discussion was sequenced for a study of T cell repertoires in cytomegalovirus infection. Study background: Both CMV infection and a matching HLA type were indicated by public TCR beta signatures. Study results and limitations: The cumulative frequency of public TCR beta families distinguished individuals who carried CMV together with the relevant HLA. Clonotype analysis showed dominance of the ex vivo response by HLA-C-restricted CMV-specific TCR beta clonotypes.

The junction had 9 bases not matched to a gene; V was cut back by 2 bases and J by 0 bases. CDR1 and CDR2 from the germline V gene are DFQATT and SNEGSKA (reference sequence). The CDR3 runs to 17 residues. Each CDR3 protein gets one entry after TCRdb re-called the reads with MiXCR. This table has approximately 500,000 distinct CDR3 sequences, approximately 15% appearing once. In the case of this clonotype: Its antigen is as yet unknown.

The origin of this receptor is a human donor in good health (CMV status not recorded). Some clones in this sample may be carry-over from other donors' samples. The sequencing input was CD8+ T cells from PBMCs. The rearrangement uses TRBV20-1 and TRBJ2-1; 8 bases map to TRBD2. CDR3 residues: CSARLRSRGGSYNEQFF. The CDR3 DNA follows: TGCAGTGCTAGATTGAGAAGTCGGGGGGGCTCCTACAATGAGCAGTTCTTC.